This is a list of T cell receptor beta chains from one sample in a study of T cell responses to AZD1222 COVID-19 vaccine. This table comes from immunoSEQ multiplex PCR, and its TCRdb copy is limited to in-frame clones, with some not included. The sample yields tens of thousands of clones, 87% seen once. Sequencing was performed on peripheral blood, taken on day 0 of AZD1222 vaccination. The receptors originated from an adult in good health. CDR3s leave out the opening cysteine and the closing phenylalanine or tryptophan. The D gene is left open where the match is weak.

D: .; V: TRBV29-1; J: TRBJ2-1; CDR3: SVGEYNEQF
D: .; V: TRBV5-6; J: TRBJ2-3; CDR3: ASSRTSTDTQY
D: .; V: TRBV7-2; J: TRBJ2-3; CDR3: ASSSGSKRPPTDTQY
D: TRBD2; V: TRBV6-4; J: TRBJ2-1; CDR3: ASSALAGVKDEQF
D: .; V: TRBV7-9; J: TRBJ2-3; CDR3: ASSFQIRTLPWDTQY
D: .; V: TRBV24-1; J: TRBJ2-1; CDR3: ATSDLSGDYNEQF
D: TRBD2; V: TRBV7-8; J: TRBJ2-1; CDR3: ASSPPGLASNEQF
D: TRBD1; V: TRBV24-1; J: TRBJ1-2; CDR3: ATSDRTGSGYT
D: .; V: TRBV4-1; J: TRBJ2-3; CDR3: ASSQASLSRTDTQY
D: TRBD2; V: TRBV9; J: TRBJ2-1; CDR3: ASSSGTGTSGSRNEQF
D: TRBD2; V: TRBV7-9; J: TRBJ2-7; CDR3: ASSKHSGSYEQY
D: .; V: TRBV5-1; J: TRBJ2-7; CDR3: ASSLGTEQYEQY
D: .; V: TRBV19; J: TRBJ1-4; CDR3: ASTTTGANEKLF
D: .; V: TRBV7-3; J: TRBJ2-3; CDR3: ASSTPGTDTQY
D: .; V: TRBV15; J: TRBJ2-5; CDR3: ATSSDRRGETQY
D: .; V: TRBV14; J: TRBJ2-4; CDR3: ASSRERRNIQY
D: TRBD2; V: TRBV11-2; J: TRBJ2-1; CDR3: ASSLSWTSGYYNEQF
D: .; V: TRBV29-1; J: TRBJ2-3; CDR3: SVVGPTSTDTQY
D: TRBD2; V: TRBV7-9; J: TRBJ2-2; CDR3: ASSRLAGGPFGELF
D: .; V: TRBV5-1; J: TRBJ2-2; CDR3: ASSTQGSTGELF
D: TRBD1; V: TRBV5-1; J: TRBJ2-1; CDR3: ASSGTGTGTFGEQF
D: .; V: TRBV5-8; J: TRBJ2-7; CDR3: ASSLDPGRIYEQY
D: TRBD2; V: TRBV7-9; J: TRBJ2-5; CDR3: ASSPRTSGSEETQY
D: .; V: TRBV3-1/TRBV3-2; J: TRBJ2-1; CDR3: ASSQQLQGYNEQF
D: .; V: TRBV5-1; J: TRBJ2-7; CDR3: ASSSEGPISYEQY
D: .; V: TRBV20-1; J: TRBJ1-2; CDR3: SASRPSNYGYT
D: TRBD1; V: TRBV19; J: TRBJ1-5; CDR3: ASRPGTGGRQPQH
D: .; V: TRBV27; J: TRBJ2-1; CDR3: ASSLSSGLSYNEQF
D: TRBD2; V: TRBV2; J: TRBJ2-3; CDR3: ASSGDGPSSGSRTDTQY